This TCR beta chain comes out of a study of persistence of HIV-infected CD4 T cells. This CDR3 region has 13 residues. The germline V gene encodes CDR1 SGHTA and CDR2 FQGTGA. Trimming removed 5 bases from V and 4 bases from J, with 9 bases in between. The libraries were made with immunoSEQ version 4 in survey mode. This table comes from immunoSEQ multiplex PCR, and its TCRdb copy is limited to in-frame clones, with some not included. The sample has about 25,000 clones, under 80% seen once. Turning to this clone: Its cognate antigen is unknown.

The stimulus was an HIV-1 Gag 15-mer peptide pool, about 1 ug/peptide/mL. Sorting of responding CD4+ T cells relied on upregulated CD40 ligand together with CD69. V gene TRBV7-3 combines with J gene TRBJ2-1; D ambiguous. This material consisted of CD4+ T cells sorted from PBMCs after roughly 18-hour stimulation, taken from a patient who received antiretroviral therapy. This TCR was recovered from an adult man with HIV who was CMV-seropositive. CDR3 loop: CASSSPSYNEQFF. Written as DNA, the CDR3 is TGTGCCAGCAGCAGCCCCTCTTACAATGAGCAGTTCTTC.